This TCR beta chain derives from a study of blood T cell repertoires in COVID-19. Study in general: In each case, the material was cDNA or gDNA derived from T cells, B-cell-depleted T cells, or PBMCs.

The CDR3 length is 15 residues. V shed 4 bases and J 9 bases; nucleotides not matched to a gene: 13. Per germline, CDR1 LGHDT and CDR2 YNNKEL (reference sequence). This table comes from immunoSEQ multiplex PCR, and its TCRdb copy is limited to in-frame clones, with some not included. Of around 170,000 clones listed, more than 70% were seen once; the top ten hold 2.5% to 3.5%. This sequence originates from a man in his 60s with acute or convalescent COVID-19. Source material: peripheral blood. The chain couples TRBV3-1 (or the pseudogene TRBV3-2) to TRBJ2-7; TRBD2 agrees at 9 bases. CDR3 residues: CASSLGTRGGQGQYF. The CDR3 bases are TGTGCCAGCAGCCTCGGCACGCGGGGGGGCCAAGGGCAGTACTTC.